Described below is a single TCR beta chain sequence and its context. What it recognizes is unknown. These data belong to a study of cytomegalovirus exposure and HLA in healthy donors. The study, taken as a whole, reports: Presence/absence comparisons presumed near-even sequencing depth among donors.

With V trimmed by 0 bases and J by 0 bases, 1 base remained unmatched. The CDR3 is 16 amino acids. Germline V CDR1 and CDR2: MNHEY, SVGAGI. A multiplex PCR was run with 60 Vbeta primers and 13 Jbeta primers. The method was immunoSEQ multiplex PCR; TCRdb's version includes in-frame clones alone and lacks a portion of them. Found here are tens of thousands of clones; the top ten clones hold roughly 3.8%. The chain recombines TRBV6-5 with TRBJ2-1; 8 nucleotides match TRBD2. The source is a female donor in good health and CMV-seropositive. Material for sequencing was PBMCs. The DNA of the CDR3 is TGTGCCAGCAGTTACTCGGCGGGGGGCTCCTACAATGAGCAGTTCTTC. Its translation is CASSYSAGGSYNEQFF.